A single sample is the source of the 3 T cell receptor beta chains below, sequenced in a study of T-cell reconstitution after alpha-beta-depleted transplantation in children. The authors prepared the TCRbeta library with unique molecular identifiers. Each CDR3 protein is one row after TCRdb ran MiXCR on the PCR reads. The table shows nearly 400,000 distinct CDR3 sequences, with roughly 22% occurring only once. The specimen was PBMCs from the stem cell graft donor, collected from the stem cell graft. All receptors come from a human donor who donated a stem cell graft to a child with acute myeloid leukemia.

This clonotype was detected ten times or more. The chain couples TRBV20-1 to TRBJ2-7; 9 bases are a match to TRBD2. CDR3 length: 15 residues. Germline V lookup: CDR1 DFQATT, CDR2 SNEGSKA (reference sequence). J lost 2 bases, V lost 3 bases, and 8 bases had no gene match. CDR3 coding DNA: TGCAGTGCTAGTCGTGCTAGCGGGAAGACCTACGAGCAGTACTTC. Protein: CSASRASGKTYEQYF.

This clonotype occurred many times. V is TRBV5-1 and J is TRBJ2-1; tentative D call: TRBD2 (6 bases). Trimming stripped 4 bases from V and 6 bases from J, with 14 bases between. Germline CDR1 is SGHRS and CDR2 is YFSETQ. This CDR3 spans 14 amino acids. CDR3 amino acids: CASSLRDSFNEQFF. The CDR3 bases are TGCGCCAGCAGCCTAAGGGACTCGTTCAATGAGCAGTTCTTC.

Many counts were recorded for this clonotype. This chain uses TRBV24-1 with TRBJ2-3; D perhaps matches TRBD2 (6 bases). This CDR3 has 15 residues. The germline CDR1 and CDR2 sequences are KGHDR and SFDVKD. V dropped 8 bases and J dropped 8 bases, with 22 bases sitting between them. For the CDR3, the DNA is TGTGCCACCATATGGACGGGAGACCCCGTTGGTACGCAGTATTTT. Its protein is CATIWTGDPVGTQYF.